Sequencing of this T cell receptor beta chain was carried out in a study of cytomegalovirus exposure and HLA in healthy donors. The CDR3 runs 15 residues. Trimming cost V 5 bases and J 6 bases; bases outside gene matches: 8. The germline gives CDR1 SGHNT, CDR2 YYREEE (reference sequence). PCR primers comprised 60 Vbeta and 13 Jbeta primers. Assay: immunoSEQ multiplex PCR; the TCRdb copy retains only in-frame clones and omits some. The sample includes 98,000 or so clones, around 79% seen only once; the top ten take around 6.1%. Sequenced sample: PBMCs. The receptor comes from a man between 60 and 75 years old in good health and CMV-seropositive. The chain recombines TRBV5-4 with TRBJ2-3; 11 nucleotides align to TRBD2. The chain's CDR3 is CASRARLAGSDTQYF. The CDR3 DNA follows: TGTGCCAGCAGGGCGCGACTAGCGGGGTCGGATACGCAGTATTTT.